The 29 T cell receptor beta chains below come from one sample, sequenced in a study of CD4+ T cells in melanoma. Sequencing used immunoSEQ multiplex PCR; TCRdb keeps in-frame clones, though not all of them. The sample lists tens of thousands of clones; 55% to 75% were seen once. What was sequenced was tumor tissue. The receptors were sampled from a human donor with melanoma.

The chain has TRBV7-9 and TRBJ2-1; 8 bases are shared with TRBD1. The J segment lost 7 bases and the V segment lost 5 bases, leaving 7 bases of the junction unmatched. The CDR3 extends over 14 amino acids. The germline CDR1 and CDR2 sequences are SEHNR and FQNEAQ (reference sequence). For the CDR3, the DNA is TGTGCCAGCAGCCCCTGGACAGGGATAAATGAGCAGTTCTTC. Translation: CASSPWTGINEQFF.

This rearrangement joins TRBV7-6 to TRBJ2-7; possible D gene TRBD1, 5 bases. Germline CDR1 SGHVS, CDR2 FNYEAQ. The CDR3 has 13 amino acids. The ends were cut back, 1 base at V and 2 bases at J, with 6 bases in the middle. The CDR3, as DNA: TGTGCCAGCAGCTTAGGGGGCACCTACGAGCAGTACTTC. This encodes CASSLGGTYEQYF.

The J gene is TRBJ2-7, the V gene TRBV29-1; D may correspond to TRBD1 or TRBD2 (5 bases each). Germline V gene sequence: CDR1 SQVTM, CDR2 ANQGSEA. This CDR3 spans 14 amino acids. Trimming shortened V by 6 bases and J by 5 bases, and 20 bases separated the two germline ends. CDR3 in DNA: TGCAGCGTCCCCGGGGCAGGGATTGGCGACGAGCAGTACTTC. Its translation: CSVPGAGIGDEQYF.

The chain combines TRBV4-2 with TRBJ1-2; perhaps TRBD1 as D (5 bases). This CDR3 spans 16 amino acids. CDR1 is LGHNA and CDR2 is YNFKEQ in the germline V gene. Trimming stripped 1 base from V and 3 bases from J, with 15 bases between. CDR3 sequence: CASSQAARDEDYGYTF. The DNA of the CDR3 is TGTGCCAGCAGCCAAGCTGCCAGGGACGAAGACTATGGCTACACCTTC.

V usage is TRBV5-6 and J usage is TRBJ2-7; 7 nucleotides align to TRBD1. This CDR3 region has 15 residues. The junction had 8 bases not matched to a gene; V was cut back by 3 bases and J by 2 bases. The germline gives CDR1 SGHDT, CDR2 YYEEEE. CDR3 sequence reads: CASSYSTGTAYEQYF. Written as DNA, the CDR3 is TGTGCCAGCAGCTATTCTACCGGGACAGCCTACGAGCAGTACTTC.

This sequence joins TRBV4-3 and TRBJ2-1, with TRBD2 matching 11 bases. Germline values: CDR1 LGHNA, CDR2 YSLEER. The CDR3 runs 16 residues. The J segment lost 6 bases and the V segment lost 0 bases, leaving 4 bases of the junction unmatched. DNA of the CDR3: TGCGCCAGCAGCCAAGACCGGCTAGCGGGGGGCAATGAGCAGTTCTTC. Translating gives CASSQDRLAGGNEQFF.

The chain has TRBV6-6 and TRBJ1-5; no definite D call. In germline, CDR1 is MNHNY, CDR2 SVGAGI (reference sequence). V lost 7 bases and J 5 bases, leaving 15 bases between the germline ends. The CDR3 totals 14 residues. The CDR3 reads CASTAHSWDQPQHF. The CDR3 region has the DNA TGTGCCAGCACCGCTCATAGTTGGGATCAGCCCCAGCATTTT.

The chain uses TRBV7-9 and TRBJ2-5, with a weak D call TRBD2 (6 bases). Germline V gene sequence: CDR1 SEHNR, CDR2 FQNEAQ (reference sequence). The V end was cut by 6 bases, the J end by 2 bases, with 16 bases between. CDR3 length equals 15 residues. The CDR3 is CASSSLKSGQETQYF. The CDR3 region has the DNA TGTGCCAGCAGTTCCCTAAAAAGCGGGCAAGAGACCCAGTACTTC.

This clone was seen just once. This sequence joins TRBV12-2 and TRBJ1-3; TRBD1, as called in the table, went unchecked against the DNA. TRBV12-2 has pseudogene status. This CDR3 is built from 15 residues. The CDR3 loop reads CASRSSYSSGNTIYF. CDR3 in DNA: TGTGCAAGTCGCTCCTCATACAGCTCTGGAAACACCATATATTTT.

The genes are TRBV5-4 and TRBJ2-6, with 9 bases matching TRBD1. The CDR3 contains 17 residues. Germline V gene sequence: CDR1 SGHNT, CDR2 YYREEE (reference sequence). The V segment lost 4 bases and the J segment 1 base; nucleotides outside the gene matches: 6. The CDR3 loop is CASSLGGTGSGANVLTF. The DNA of the CDR3 is TGTGCCAGCAGCCTGGGAGGGACAGGGTCTGGGGCCAACGTCCTGACTTTC.

The rearrangement uses TRBV5-6 and TRBJ2-7; tentative D call: TRBD2 (6 bases). Germline CDR1 is SGHDT and CDR2 is YYEEEE. The CDR3 loop spans 13 amino acids. V shed 2 bases and J shed 3 bases, with 9 bases lying between them. The CDR3 sequence: CASSFKAGYEQYF. CDR3 DNA sequence: TGTGCCAGCAGCTTTAAAGCGGGCTACGAGCAGTACTTC.

This clone is deemed large. This chain links TRBV4-2 with TRBJ2-3, with 10 bases aligning to TRBD2. This CDR3 contains 17 residues. V was pared by 3 bases and J by 2 bases, with 8 bases of the junction left unmatched. CDR1 is LGHNA and CDR2 is YNFKEQ in the germline V gene. The CDR3 DNA sequence: TGTGCCAGCAGCCAGGCTGGGACTAGCGTATTCACAGATACGCAGTATTTT. Amino acids: CASSQAGTSVFTDTQYF.

This chain uses TRBV18 with TRBJ1-2; tentatively, D is TRBD1 (5 bases). This CDR3 has 16 amino acids. V was trimmed by 3 bases and J by 8 bases, leaving 22 bases between them. Germline values: CDR1 KGHSH, CDR2 LQKENI. CDR3 protein: CASSPLVGTDVWGYTF. In DNA, the CDR3 is TGTGCCAGCTCACCCCTCGTAGGGACGGATGTGTGGGGCTACACCTTC. The variable domain in full, with the rest retrieved from reference TRBV18 and TRBJ1-2, is NAGVMQNPRHLVRRRGQEARLRCSPMKGHSHVYWYRQLPEEGLKFMVYLQKENIIDESGMPKERFSAEFPKEGPSILRIQQVVRGDSAAYFCASSPLVGTDVWGYTFGSGTRLTVV.

The chain combines TRBV4-2 with TRBJ2-7; TRBD2 matches at 7 bases. Germline V gives CDR1 LGHNA, CDR2 YNFKEQ. Losses at the gene ends were 1 base for V and 0 bases for J; bases not matched to a gene: 3. The CDR3 sequence is 15 residues long. The CDR3 sequence is CASSQVGTNSYEQYF. The CDR3, as DNA: TGTGCCAGCAGCCAAGTCGGGACTAACTCCTACGAGCAGTACTTC.

This clone was counted only a few times. The chain has TRBV19 and TRBJ2-7, with D possibly TRBD1 on 5 matching bases. Deletions cut 7 bases from V and 2 bases from J, with 15 bases between. This CDR3 comprises 14 residues. Germline CDR1 LNHDA, CDR2 SQIVND (reference sequence). The CDR3 DNA reads as TGTGCCAGTAAGCCGACAGAACCCCCCTACGAGCAGTACTTC. Protein: CASKPTEPPYEQYF.

About this clone: Germline is not matched at one junction end, which may reflect a read error. The chain has TRBV10-3 and TRBJ1-1; D is ambiguous. The CDR3 runs to 13 residues. CDR1 and CDR2 (germline): ENHRY, SYGVKD. This CDR3 reads CASSYYSNTEAFF. In nucleotides, the CDR3 is TGTGCCAGCAGTTACTACAGTAACACTGAAGCTTTCTTT.

The chain has TRBV7-6 and TRBJ1-2; D not resolved. CDR3 length: 15 amino acids. The ends were cut back, 0 bases at V and 0 bases at J, with 8 bases in the middle. Germline V gene lookup returns CDR1 SGHVS and CDR2 FNYEAQ. CDR3: CASSLARTANYGYTF. CDR3 DNA sequence: TGTGCCAGCAGCTTAGCGCGAACGGCTAACTATGGCTACACCTTC.

The table lists this clone with a few counts. The V gene is TRBV6-6, the J gene TRBJ2-5; a possible D gene is TRBD1 (5 bases). CDR1 is MNHNY, CDR2 SVGAGI, per germline (reference sequence). There are 15 residues in the CDR3. With 5 bases removed from V and 7 bases from J, the gap between germline ends came to 20 bases. The CDR3 region is CASSEELSLRGTQYF. For the CDR3, the DNA is TGTGCCAGCAGTGAGGAATTGAGTCTAAGGGGGACCCAGTACTTC.

The CDR3 protein is CATSRDLGEQYF. The CDR3 nucleotides read TGTGCCACCAGCAGAGATCTGGGGGAGCAGTACTTC. This chain uses TRBV15 with TRBJ2-7; D is unclear. The CDR3 is 12 residues long. In germline, CDR1 is LNHNV, CDR2 YYDKDF (reference sequence). V lost 0 bases and J lost 7, with 7 bases in between.

This sequence joins TRBV6-5 and TRBJ2-2, with a tentative D call TRBD1 (5 bases). This CDR3 contains 13 residues. CDR1 is MNHEY, CDR2 SVGAGI, per germline. Trimming pared 0 bases from V and 7 bases from J, leaving 6 bases between. In DNA, the CDR3 is TGTGCCAGCAGTTACTCCACAGGCGGGGAGCTGTTTTTT. Translating gives CASSYSTGGELFF.

This clone was found once. This rearrangement joins TRBV7-8 to TRBJ2-7; tentatively, D is TRBD1 (5 bases). The V gene lost 1 base and the J gene lost 2 bases, with 18 bases spanning the gap. The CDR3 runs to 17 residues. Germline CDR1 and CDR2: SGHVS and FQNEAQ. DNA of the CDR3: TGTGCCAGCAGCTTAGGGAAAGGGGCGACGACCCCCTACGAGCAGTACTTC. Amino acids: CASSLGKGATTPYEQYF.

The chain combines TRBV7-9 with TRBJ1-1; no clear D. This CDR3 has 13 amino acids. The germline V gene has CDR1 SEHNR and CDR2 FQNEAQ (reference sequence). V was trimmed by 5 bases and J by 2 bases, leaving 9 bases between them. CDR3: CASSASYNTEAFF. CDR3 nucleotide sequence: TGTGCCAGCAGCGCCAGCTACAACACTGAAGCTTTCTTT.

This clone came up a few times. This chain joins TRBV7-9 and TRBJ1-4, with 8 bases identical to TRBD1. Losses at the gene ends were 3 bases for V and 4 bases for J; bases not matched to a gene: 4. The germline V gene has CDR1 SEHNR and CDR2 FQNEAQ (reference sequence). The CDR3 loop spans 15 amino acids. CDR3 loop: CASSFGDRNNEKLFF. The CDR3 region has the DNA TGTGCCAGCAGCTTTGGGGACAGGAATAATGAAAAACTGTTTTTT.

The rearrangement links TRBV7-9 to TRBJ1-4; D gene unclear. CDR3 length: 12 residues. Trimming cost V 3 bases and J 12 bases, with 11 bases left between them. CDR1 is SEHNR, CDR2 FQNEAQ, per germline (reference sequence). CDR3 in amino acids: CASSLVLGELFF. The CDR3 bases are TGTGCCAGCAGCTTGGTTCTCGGAGAACTGTTTTTT. The full variable domain, completed using reference TRBV7-9 and TRBJ1-4, is DTGVSQNPRHKITKRGQNVTFRCDPISEHNRLYWYRQTLGQGPEFLTYFQNEAQLEKSRLLSDRFSAERPKGSFSTLEIQRTEQGDSAMYLCASSLVLGELFFGSGTQLSVL.

This rearrangement joins TRBV10-3 to TRBJ1-1; TRBD1 aligns across 8 bases. V lost 3 bases, J lost 2 bases, and 8 bases stayed unmatched. Germline V gives CDR1 ENHRY, CDR2 SYGVKD. The CDR3 is 16 amino acids. CDR3 sequence: CAISDPKTGVNTEAFF. CDR3 nucleotide sequence: TGTGCCATCAGTGATCCGAAGACAGGGGTTAACACTGAAGCTTTCTTT.

The chain links TRBV7-8 to TRBJ2-3, with a weak D call TRBD2 (6 bases). The CDR3 sequence is 15 residues long. Germline V gene sequence: CDR1 SGHVS, CDR2 FQNEAQ. The germline V and J ends were trimmed by 5 bases and 1 base, with 13 bases remaining between them. The CDR3 DNA reads as TGTGCCAGCAGCCCTACTAGCAGACGCACAGATACGCAGTATTTT. As protein: CASSPTSRRTDTQYF.

About this clone: Compared with germline, one end of the junction differs, possibly owing to a read error. The chain links TRBV27 to TRBJ1-1; a weak D match, TRBD1 (5 bases). CDR3 size: 12 residues. The germline V gene has CDR1 MNHEY and CDR2 SMNVEV (reference sequence). CDR3 region: CASSEGNAEAFF. CDR3 DNA: TGTGCCAGCAGCGAGGGGAACGCTGAAGCTTTCTTT.

This clone occurred many times. The V and J genes are TRBV4-1 and TRBJ1-5; D might be TRBD1 (5 bases). Germline V gene lookup returns CDR1 MGHRA and CDR2 YSYEKL. The CDR3 extends over 15 amino acids. V dropped 1 base and J dropped 2 bases, with 9 bases sitting between them. The CDR3 DNA is TGCGCCAGCAGCCAAGTCGTGGGGGGCAATCAGCCCCAGCATTTT. Its translation: CASSQVVGGNQPQHF.

This clone appeared a single time. The V call is TRBV20-1, the J call TRBJ2-1, with unresolved D. Germline V CDR1 and CDR2: DFQATT, SNEGSKA (reference sequence). The V gene lost 4 bases and the J gene lost 8 bases, with 9 bases spanning the gap. This CDR3 has 11 amino acids. The CDR3 bases are TGCAGTGCTACCCCCTGGGATGAGCAGTTCTTC. The encoded protein is CSATPWDEQFF.